This T cell receptor (beta chain) was recorded in a study of blood T cell repertoires in COVID-19. About the research overall: COVID-19 samples collected from the United States, Italy and Spain covered acute and convalescent phases. PBMCs, B-cell-depleted T cells, or T cells were the source of the cDNA or gDNA that made up the material.

The germline V gene encodes CDR1 KGHSH and CDR2 LQKENI. This CDR3 is built from 17 residues. V lost 6 bases, J lost 3 bases, and 11 bases stayed unmatched. The authors' processing: Cell counts per sample came from amplifying reference gene primers. Assay used: immunoSEQ multiplex PCR; TCRdb lists only in-frame clones, some missing. That table gives V, J and clone size, and the DNA gave D and trimming. Of over 100,000 clones listed, 85% to 90% are singletons. This clonotype was obtained from a human donor in a cohort sampled during active COVID-19. The chain couples TRBV18 to TRBJ2-4, with 10 positions matching TRBD1. Sequenced: peripheral blood. This CDR3 is CASSGQGRDSGKNIQYF. The CDR3 nucleotides are TGTGCCAGCTCGGGACAGGGGCGAGATAGTGGCAAAAACATTCAGTACTTC. The full variable domain, with the rest looked up from reference TRBV18 and TRBJ2-4, is NAGVMQNPRHLVRRRGQEARLRCSPMKGHSHVYWYRQLPEEGLKFMVYLQKENIIDESGMPKERFSAEFPKEGPSILRIQQVVRGDSAAYFCASSGQGRDSGKNIQYFGAGTRLSVL.